A selection of T cell receptor beta chains follows, all from one sample in a study of T-cell memory formation after mild COVID-19. TCRdb itself ran the 5' RACE reads through MiXCR, one entry per CDR3 protein. Of some 350,000 distinct CDR3 sequences listed, about a sixth are singletons. The sequencing sample was made of PBMCs or a T cell subset sorted from them (not recorded which). The receptors stem from a man between 18 and 35 years old who had mild COVID-19 (a few samples of this study predate the infection). Cell type and time point are not known. CDR3s leave out the opening cysteine and the closing phenylalanine or tryptophan.

v_call	j_call	cdr3_aa
TRBV7-2	TRBJ1-1	ASSRDRGGGAF
TRBV5-1	TRBJ2-7	ASSITLAGGSSYEQY
TRBV5-5	TRBJ2-2	ASERGQLANTGELF
TRBV12-3/TRBV12-4	TRBJ1-1	ASTGGTGISEAF
TRBV7-2	TRBJ2-2	ASSYRRSNTGELF
TRBV7-9	TRBJ2-7	ASSWDRGQGQY
TRBV7-9	TRBJ1-1	ASSLVGGPYGDAEAF
TRBV7-9	TRBJ2-3	ASSPRTGALWTTDTQY
TRBV7-2	TRBJ2-5	ASSLSIETQY
TRBV30	TRBJ1-1	AWDGGAEAF
TRBV7-9	TRBJ2-3	ASSLVQSLADTQY
TRBV4-2	TRBJ2-7	ASSQEVGGPNRDLYEQY
TRBV12-3/TRBV12-4	TRBJ1-5	ASSFLSNQPQH
TRBV20-1	TRBJ2-6	SARDGSGANVLT
TRBV7-2	TRBJ2-6	ASSLQGPSGANVLT
TRBV10-3	TRBJ2-5	AISGDLQETQY
TRBV7-2	TRBJ1-5	ASTEDRDQPQH
TRBV5-1	TRBJ1-5	ASSRDPSEDQPQH
TRBV19	TRBJ1-1	ASSARTGRMNTEAF
TRBV30	TRBJ1-6	AWSSSYNSPLH
TRBV20-1	TRBJ2-3	SGPRGADTQY
TRBV5-1	TRBJ1-1	ASSLGSGRGAF
TRBV11-1	TRBJ2-7	ASSPGQGASYEQY
TRBV7-3	TRBJ1-1	ASSLNSGDTEAF
TRBV18	TRBJ2-2	ASSPRTFYPELF
TRBV6-6	TRBJ2-1	ASSYSLLAGGHQWNEQF
TRBV30	TRBJ1-2	AWSREGGSSNYGYT
TRBV10-1	TRBJ1-6	ASSDKGFRSPLH
TRBV6-6	TRBJ2-2	AAGSTRGGSGELF
TRBV6-2/TRBV6-3	TRBJ2-7	ASSTGTLTYEQY
TRBV18	TRBJ2-5	ASSRLVSETQY
TRBV20-1	TRBJ2-5	SAIRGETQY
TRBV7-3	TRBJ1-1	ASSSTLNTEAF
TRBV5-1	TRBJ2-7	ASWDDRDAEQY
TRBV13	TRBJ2-7	ASSLGPSGGNEQY
TRBV5-1	TRBJ1-5	ASSLDSTDQPQH
TRBV7-2	TRBJ2-2	ASSRKRLAALSTGELF
TRBV20-1	TRBJ2-5	SARTGGSFEETQY
TRBV19	TRBJ1-3	ASSRTRDSLGNTIY
TRBV4-1	TRBJ1-5	ASSQELGRGSNQPQH
TRBV12-3/TRBV12-4	TRBJ2-2	ASSFGLAGGPDTGELF
TRBV7-8	TRBJ2-2	ASLRRGTGTNWTGELF
TRBV20-1	TRBJ2-3	SAGTYSTDTQY
TRBV7-9	TRBJ2-7	ASSFYRDRVYEQY
TRBV6-1	TRBJ2-2	ASTWDYANTGELF
TRBV7-9	TRBJ2-7	ASSTWTEDYEQY
TRBV9	TRBJ2-7	ASSVGGYEQY
TRBV5-6	TRBJ2-7	ASSLVQGARGEQY
TRBV12-3/TRBV12-4	TRBJ2-5	ASSGSGPQETQY
TRBV4-1	TRBJ1-2	ASSQGGGGVWGYT
TRBV6-6	TRBJ1-1	ASQRGGGTEAF
TRBV6-2/TRBV6-3	TRBJ2-5	ASSYSVQGGGSQETQY
TRBV5-1	TRBJ1-4	ASSFSGSNEKLF